This TCR beta chain was sequenced during a study of identical twins. TCRdb used MiXCR to reprocess the 5' RACE reads, holding one entry per CDR3 protein. The data show about 730,000 distinct CDR3 sequences, around 20% seen once. Study-wide findings and caveats: Carriage of fewer insertions was seen in abundant cord blood beta clonotypes, whereas memory repertoires showed none.

About this clonotype: What it binds is not known.

The sample was also reused in another study, on T cells expressing NK-cell markers.

The clonotype was recovered from a woman aged 18-30 years in good health. Specimen: PBMCs.

The CDR3, as DNA: TGTGCCAGCAGCAAAGGGGCTACACAGCATTTT. Amino acid sequence: CASSKGATQHF. V usage is TRBV6-1 and J usage is TRBJ1-5; D is possibly TRBD1 (5 bases). Germline V gene data show CDR1 as MNHNS and CDR2 as SASEGT. Trimming shortened V by 6 bases and J by 13 bases, and 13 bases separated the two germline ends. The CDR3 runs to 11 residues.